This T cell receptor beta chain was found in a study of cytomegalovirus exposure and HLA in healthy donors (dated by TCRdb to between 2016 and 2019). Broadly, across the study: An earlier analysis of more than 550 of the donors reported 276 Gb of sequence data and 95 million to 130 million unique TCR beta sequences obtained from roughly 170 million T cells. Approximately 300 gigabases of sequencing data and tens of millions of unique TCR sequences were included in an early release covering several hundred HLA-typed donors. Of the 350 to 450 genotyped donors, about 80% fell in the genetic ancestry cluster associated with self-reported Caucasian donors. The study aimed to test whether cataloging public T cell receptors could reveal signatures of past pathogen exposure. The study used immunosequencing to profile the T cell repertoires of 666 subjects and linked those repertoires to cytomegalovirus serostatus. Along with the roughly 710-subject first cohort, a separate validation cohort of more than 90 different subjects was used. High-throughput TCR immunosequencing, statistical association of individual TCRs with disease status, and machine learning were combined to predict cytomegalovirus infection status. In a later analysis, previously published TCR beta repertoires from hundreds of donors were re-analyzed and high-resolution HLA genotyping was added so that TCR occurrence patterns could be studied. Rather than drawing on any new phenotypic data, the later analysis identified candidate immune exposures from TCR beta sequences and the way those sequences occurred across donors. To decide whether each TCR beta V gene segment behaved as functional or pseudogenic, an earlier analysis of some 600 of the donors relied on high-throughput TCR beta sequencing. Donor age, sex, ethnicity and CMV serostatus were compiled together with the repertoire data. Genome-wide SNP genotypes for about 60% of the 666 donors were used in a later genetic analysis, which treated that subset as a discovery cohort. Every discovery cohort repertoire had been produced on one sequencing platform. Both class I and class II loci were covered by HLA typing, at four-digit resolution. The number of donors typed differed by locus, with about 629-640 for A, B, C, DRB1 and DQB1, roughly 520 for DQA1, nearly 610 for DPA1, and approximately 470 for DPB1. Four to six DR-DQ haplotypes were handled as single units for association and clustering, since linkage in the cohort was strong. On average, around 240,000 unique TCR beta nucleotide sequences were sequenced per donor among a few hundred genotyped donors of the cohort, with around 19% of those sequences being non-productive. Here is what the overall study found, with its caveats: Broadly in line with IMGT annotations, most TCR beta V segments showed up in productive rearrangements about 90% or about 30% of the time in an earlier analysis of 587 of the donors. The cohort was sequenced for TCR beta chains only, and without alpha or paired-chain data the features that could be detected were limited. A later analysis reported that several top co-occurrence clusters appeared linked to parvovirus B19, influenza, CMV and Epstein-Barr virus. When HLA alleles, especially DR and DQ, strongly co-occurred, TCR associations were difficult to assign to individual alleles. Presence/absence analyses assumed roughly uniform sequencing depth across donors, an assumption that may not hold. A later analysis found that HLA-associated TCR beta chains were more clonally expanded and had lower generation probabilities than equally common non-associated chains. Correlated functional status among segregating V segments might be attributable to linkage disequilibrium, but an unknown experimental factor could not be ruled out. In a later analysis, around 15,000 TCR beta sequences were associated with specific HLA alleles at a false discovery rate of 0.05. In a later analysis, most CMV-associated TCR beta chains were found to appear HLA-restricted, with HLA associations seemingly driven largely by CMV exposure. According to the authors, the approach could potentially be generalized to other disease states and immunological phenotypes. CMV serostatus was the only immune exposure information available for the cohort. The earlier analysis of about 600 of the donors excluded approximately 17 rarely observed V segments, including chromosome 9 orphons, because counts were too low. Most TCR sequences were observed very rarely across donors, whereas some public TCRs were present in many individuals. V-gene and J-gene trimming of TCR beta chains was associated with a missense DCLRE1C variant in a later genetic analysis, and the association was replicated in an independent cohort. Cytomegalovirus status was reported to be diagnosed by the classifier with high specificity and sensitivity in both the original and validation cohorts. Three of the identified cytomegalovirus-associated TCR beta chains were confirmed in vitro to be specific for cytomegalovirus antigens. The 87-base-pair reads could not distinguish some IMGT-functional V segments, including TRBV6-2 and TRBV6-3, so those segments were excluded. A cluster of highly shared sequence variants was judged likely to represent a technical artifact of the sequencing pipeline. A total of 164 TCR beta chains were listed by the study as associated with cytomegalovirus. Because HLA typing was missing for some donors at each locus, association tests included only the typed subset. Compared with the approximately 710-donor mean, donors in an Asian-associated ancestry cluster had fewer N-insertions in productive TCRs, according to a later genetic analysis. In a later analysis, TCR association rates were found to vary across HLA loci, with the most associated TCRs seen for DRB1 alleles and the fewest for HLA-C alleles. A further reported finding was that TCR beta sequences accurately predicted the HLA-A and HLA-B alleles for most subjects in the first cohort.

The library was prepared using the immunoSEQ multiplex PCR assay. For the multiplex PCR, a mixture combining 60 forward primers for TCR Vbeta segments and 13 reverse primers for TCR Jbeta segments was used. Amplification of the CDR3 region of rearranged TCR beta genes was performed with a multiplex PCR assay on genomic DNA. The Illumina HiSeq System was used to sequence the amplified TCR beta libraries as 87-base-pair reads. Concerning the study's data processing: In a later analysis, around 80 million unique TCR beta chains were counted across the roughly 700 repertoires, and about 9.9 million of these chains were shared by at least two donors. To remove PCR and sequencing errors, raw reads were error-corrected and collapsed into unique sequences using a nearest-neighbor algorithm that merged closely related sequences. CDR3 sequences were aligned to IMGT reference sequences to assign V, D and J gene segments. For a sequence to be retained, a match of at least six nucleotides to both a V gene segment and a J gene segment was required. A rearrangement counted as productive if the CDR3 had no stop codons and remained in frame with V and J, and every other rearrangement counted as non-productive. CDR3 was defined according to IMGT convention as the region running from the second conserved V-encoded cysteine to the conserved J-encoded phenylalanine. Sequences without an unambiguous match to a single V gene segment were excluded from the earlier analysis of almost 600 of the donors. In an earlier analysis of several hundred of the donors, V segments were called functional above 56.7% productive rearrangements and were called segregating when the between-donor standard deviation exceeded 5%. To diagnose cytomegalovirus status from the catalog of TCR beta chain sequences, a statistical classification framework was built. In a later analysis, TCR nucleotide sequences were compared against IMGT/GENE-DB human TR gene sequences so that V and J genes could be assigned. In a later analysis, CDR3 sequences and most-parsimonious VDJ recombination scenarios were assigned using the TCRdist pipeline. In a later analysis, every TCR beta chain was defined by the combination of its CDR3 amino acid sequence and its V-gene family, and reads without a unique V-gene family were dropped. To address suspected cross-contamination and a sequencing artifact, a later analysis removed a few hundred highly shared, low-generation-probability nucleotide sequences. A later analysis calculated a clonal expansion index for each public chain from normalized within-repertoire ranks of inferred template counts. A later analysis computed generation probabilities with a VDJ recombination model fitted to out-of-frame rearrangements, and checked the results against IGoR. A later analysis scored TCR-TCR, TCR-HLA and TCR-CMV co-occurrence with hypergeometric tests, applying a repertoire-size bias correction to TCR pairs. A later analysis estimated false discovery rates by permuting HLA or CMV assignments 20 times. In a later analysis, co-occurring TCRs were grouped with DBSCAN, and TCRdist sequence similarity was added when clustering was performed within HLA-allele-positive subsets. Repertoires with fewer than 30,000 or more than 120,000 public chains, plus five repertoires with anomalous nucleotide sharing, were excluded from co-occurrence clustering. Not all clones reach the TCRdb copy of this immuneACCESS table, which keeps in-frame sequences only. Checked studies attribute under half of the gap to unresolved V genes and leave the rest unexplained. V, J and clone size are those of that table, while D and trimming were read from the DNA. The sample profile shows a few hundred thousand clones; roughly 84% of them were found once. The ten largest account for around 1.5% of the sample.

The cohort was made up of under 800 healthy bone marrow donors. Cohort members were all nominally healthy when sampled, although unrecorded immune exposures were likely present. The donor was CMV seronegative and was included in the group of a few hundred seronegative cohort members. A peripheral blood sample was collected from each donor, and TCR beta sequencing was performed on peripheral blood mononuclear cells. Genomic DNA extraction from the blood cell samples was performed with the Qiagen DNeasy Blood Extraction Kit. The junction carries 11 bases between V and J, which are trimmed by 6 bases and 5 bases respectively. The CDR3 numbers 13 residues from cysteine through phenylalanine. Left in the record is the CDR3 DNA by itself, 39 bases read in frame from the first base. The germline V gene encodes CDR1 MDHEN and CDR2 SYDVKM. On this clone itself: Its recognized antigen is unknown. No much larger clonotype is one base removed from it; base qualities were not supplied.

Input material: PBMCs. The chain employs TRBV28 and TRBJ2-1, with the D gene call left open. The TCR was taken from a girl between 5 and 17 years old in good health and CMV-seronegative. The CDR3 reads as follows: CASRLSMNNEQFF. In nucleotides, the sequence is TGTGCCAGCAGGCTAAGCATGAACAATGAGCAGTTCTTC. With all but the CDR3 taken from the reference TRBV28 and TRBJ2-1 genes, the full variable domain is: DVKVTQSSRYLVKRTGEKVFLECVQDMDHENMFWYRQDPGLGLRLIYFSYDVKMKEKGDIPEGYSVSREKKERFSLILESASTNQTSMYLCASRLSMNNEQFFGPGTRLTVL.